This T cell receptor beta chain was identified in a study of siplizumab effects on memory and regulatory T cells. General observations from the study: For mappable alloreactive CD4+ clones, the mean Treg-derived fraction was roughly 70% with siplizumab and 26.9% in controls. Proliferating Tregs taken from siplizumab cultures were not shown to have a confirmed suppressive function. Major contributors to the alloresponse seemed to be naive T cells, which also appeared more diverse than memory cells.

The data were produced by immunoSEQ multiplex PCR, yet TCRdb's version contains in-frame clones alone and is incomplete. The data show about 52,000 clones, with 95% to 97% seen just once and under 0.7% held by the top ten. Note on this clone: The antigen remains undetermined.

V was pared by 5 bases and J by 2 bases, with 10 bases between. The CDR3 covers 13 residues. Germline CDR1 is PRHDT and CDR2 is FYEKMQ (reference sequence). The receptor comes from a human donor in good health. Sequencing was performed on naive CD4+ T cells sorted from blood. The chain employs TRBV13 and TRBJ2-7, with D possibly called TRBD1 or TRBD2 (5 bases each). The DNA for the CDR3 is TGTGCCAGCAGCCCGGGACCCACCTACGAGCAGTACTTC. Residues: CASSPGPTYEQYF.